Listed below are T cell receptor beta chains from one sample, sequenced in a study of CD8 T cells in ankylosing spondylitis. TCRdb re-called the 5' RACE reads with MiXCR, one entry per CDR3 protein. The table has approximately 140,000 distinct CDR3 sequences, approximately 17% seen once. Sequencing was carried out using blood, either unsorted or a sorted T cell fraction (not recorded which). Receptor source: a male donor with ankylosing spondylitis. Both conserved end residues are part of each CDR3. D genes are given only for firm matches. Only some rows state a clone size, as once, few, many or a class for expanded clones.

TRBV3-1	TRBJ2-1	NA	NA	15	CASSQGLAYYNEQFF	TGTGCCAGCAGCCAAGGGCTAGCGTATTACAATGAGCAGTTCTTC
TRBV12-3/TRBV12-4	TRBJ1-1	NA	NA	14	CASSLLDKNTEAFF	TGTGCCAGCAGTTTATTGGACAAGAACACTGAAGCTTTCTTT
TRBV5-1	TRBJ2-7	TRBD1	NA	15	CASSLTGTGSYEQYF	TGCGCCAGCAGCTTAACCGGGACAGGCTCCTACGAGCAGTACTTC
TRBV27	TRBJ2-3	NA	NA	13	CASSSPLTDTQYF	TGTGCCAGCAGTTCACCATTAACAGATACGCAGTATTTT
TRBV5-4	TRBJ2-7	NA	few	20	CASSFLGAATTSERDYEQYF	TGTGCCAGCAGCTTCTTGGGGGCAGCCACAACTAGCGAGAGAGACTACGAGCAGTACTTC
TRBV5-1	TRBJ2-4	TRBD1	few	13	CASSTDRADIQYF	TGCGCCAGCAGCACCGACAGGGCGGACATTCAGTACTTC
TRBV9	TRBJ2-7	TRBD1	NA	15	CASSVAPTGGAEQYF	TGTGCCAGCAGCGTAGCACCGACAGGGGGCGCCGAGCAGTACTTC
TRBV28	TRBJ2-1	NA	few	14	CASSPLAEVDEQFF	TGTGCCAGCAGTCCACTTGCGGAGGTAGATGAGCAGTTCTTC
TRBV20-1	TRBJ2-1	TRBD2	NA	18	CSAKGLAGKISSYNEQFF	TGCAGTGCTAAAGGACTAGCGGGAAAGATTAGCTCCTACAATGAGCAGTTCTTC
TRBV10-3	TRBJ2-5	TRBD2	NA	18	CATSGTSGRGGIQETQYF	TGTGCCACCTCCGGGACTAGCGGGAGAGGGGGCATTCAGGAGACCCAGTACTTC
TRBV12-3/TRBV12-4	TRBJ2-1	TRBD2	few	15	CASSLELAVYNEQFF	TGTGCCAGCAGTTTAGAACTAGCGGTTTACAATGAGCAGTTCTTC
TRBV27	TRBJ2-1	TRBD2	NA	12	CASREGSNEQFF	TGTGCCAGCCGGGAGGGGAGCAATGAGCAGTTCTTC
TRBV5-1	TRBJ1-4	TRBD1	few	15	CASSSLTGDNEKLFF	TGCGCCAGCAGCTCACTGACAGGGGACAATGAAAAACTGTTTTTT
TRBV7-9	TRBJ1-2	NA	few	15	CASSYLRQGDGGYTF	TGTGCCAGCAGCTATCTTCGTCAGGGAGACGGTGGCTACACCTTC
TRBV12-3/TRBV12-4	TRBJ2-7	TRBD2	NA	13	CASSLGTRYEQYF	TGTGCCAGCAGTTTAGGGACTAGGTACGAGCAGTACTTC
TRBV12-3/TRBV12-4	TRBJ1-1	NA	many	13	CASSLGPNTEAFF	TGTGCCAGCAGTTTGGGGCCGAACACTGAAGCTTTCTTT
TRBV6-6	TRBJ1-1	NA	few	13	CASRDSQTLEAFF	TGTGCCAGCAGGGACAGTCAAACGCTTGAAGCTTTCTTT
TRBV7-2	TRBJ2-1	NA	few	15	CASSLVATKGNEQFF	TGTGCCAGCAGCTTAGTGGCGACTAAGGGCAATGAGCAGTTCTTC
TRBV12-3/TRBV12-4	TRBJ1-2	TRBD1	NA	14	CASTTGGRSYGYTF	TGTGCCAGCACTACAGGGGGCCGGAGCTATGGCTACACCTTC
TRBV19	TRBJ1-1	TRBD1	NA	17	CASSPTRDRGRNTEAFF	TGTGCCAGTAGTCCGACCCGGGACAGGGGACGGAACACTGAAGCTTTCTTT
TRBV20-1	TRBJ2-7	NA	NA	14	CSASEIGDSYEQYF	TGCAGTGCTTCAGAGATAGGCGACTCCTACGAGCAGTACTTC
TRBV9	TRBJ2-3	TRBD1	few	15	CASSARQGMADTQYF	TGTGCCAGCAGCGCACGACAGGGAATGGCAGATACGCAGTATTTT
TRBV2	TRBJ1-5	NA	few	17	CASSPKTGTYSNQPQHF	TGTGCCAGCAGTCCTAAGACAGGCACCTATAGCAATCAGCCCCAGCATTTT
TRBV29-1	TRBJ2-3	NA	few	15	CSVESRGEVIDTQYF	TGCAGCGTTGAAAGTAGGGGGGAGGTCATAGATACGCAGTATTTT
TRBV6-1	TRBJ2-2	NA	NA	14	CASSEAPDFGELFF	TGTGCCAGCAGTGAAGCGCCGGATTTTGGGGAGCTGTTTTTT
TRBV29-1	TRBJ2-2	NA	many	13	CSALTGNTGELFF	TGCAGCGCCCTGACAGGGAACACCGGGGAGCTGTTTTTT
TRBV12-3/TRBV12-4	TRBJ2-1	TRBD2	few	18	CASSFGTSGNGDYNEQFF	TGTGCCAGCAGTTTCGGGACTAGCGGGAATGGGGATTACAATGAGCAGTTCTTC
TRBV7-9	TRBJ1-1	NA	NA	13	CASSPRGNTEAFF	TGTGCCAGCAGCCCACGCGGGAACACTGAAGCTTTCTTT
TRBV12-3/TRBV12-4	TRBJ2-7	NA	NA	15	CASSPRSGPTYEQYF	TGTGCCAGCAGTCCCCGGTCGGGTCCAACCTACGAGCAGTACTTC
TRBV27	TRBJ1-4	NA	once	16	CASSPTQGLSNEKLFF	TGTGCCAGCAGTCCGACCCAGGGTTTATCTAATGAAAAACTGTTTTTT
TRBV29-1	TRBJ1-1	NA	many	12	CSVEGIRTEAFF	TGCAGCGTTGAAGGGATTAGGACTGAAGCTTTCTTT
TRBV28	TRBJ1-5	NA	few	12	CASDLRPQPQHF	TGTGCCAGCGACCTTCGCCCCCAGCCCCAGCATTTT
TRBV27	TRBJ1-5	TRBD1	NA	16	CASSSLAGTVNQPQHF	TGTGCCAGCAGTTCTCTTGCCGGGACAGTAAATCAGCCCCAGCATTTT
TRBV14	TRBJ1-2	NA	many	16	CASSLAPGRANYGYTF	TGTGCCAGCAGCCTTGCCCCCGGCAGGGCTAACTATGGCTACACCTTC
TRBV20-1	TRBJ2-7	TRBD2	few	12	CSAKSGSYEQYF	TGCAGTGCCAAGAGCGGGAGTTACGAGCAGTACTTC
TRBV7-2	TRBJ1-2	NA	NA	17	CASPLNPGDTPLYGYTF	TGTGCCAGCCCACTCAACCCAGGGGACACCCCTCTCTATGGCTACACCTTC
TRBV3-1	TRBJ2-1	NA	NA	16	CASSPLRGSVWNEQFF	TGTGCCAGCAGCCCCCTTCGGGGGAGCGTATGGAATGAGCAGTTCTTC
TRBV4-1	TRBJ2-1	NA	few	18	CASSQEPSGSVGGNEQFF	TGCGCCAGCAGCCAAGAGCCTTCCGGATCCGTCGGCGGAAATGAGCAGTTCTTC
TRBV16	TRBJ1-2	TRBD1	few	17	CASSQSGTGRTNYGYTF	TGTGCCAGCAGCCAATCCGGGACAGGGCGGACTAACTATGGCTACACCTTC
TRBV20-1	TRBJ2-7	TRBD2	few	13	CSATGTIVSEQYF	TGCAGTGCTACCGGGACTATCGTATCCGAGCAGTACTTC